This is a list of T cell receptor beta chains from one sample in a study of prognosis after radiotherapy for stage I lung cancer. TCRdb called the multiplex PCR reads again in MiXCR, with one record for every CDR3 protein. The repertoire has some 36,000 distinct CDR3 sequences, around a quarter of them found once; the top ten carry about 25%. The source material was PBMCs, sampled before or after stereotactic body radiation therapy (not recorded which). These receptors all stem from a donor aged 50 or older with non-small cell lung cancer. The CDR3 runs from the conserved cysteine through the conserved F or W. A D gene is named only where the DNA matches it firmly. Clone size appears in some rows only: once, few, many, or a class for an expanded clone.

clone size	V gene	J gene	D gene	CDR3 DNA	CDR3 protein
many	TRBV9	TRBJ2-1	TRBD2	TGTGCCAGCAGCGTAGGAATAGGCGGGAGGAATGAGGAGCAGTTCTTC	CASSVGIGGRNEEQFF
many	TRBV11-2	TRBJ2-1	-	TGTGCCAGCAGCTTAGACCAGAACAATGAGCAGTTCTTC	CASSLDQNNEQFF
many	TRBV9	TRBJ2-2	-	TGTGCCAGCAGCGTAAGTCCGGGAGATGCTGCCGGGGAGCTGTTTTTT	CASSVSPGDAAGELFF
-	TRBV18	TRBJ1-1	-	TGTGCCAGCCAAACCACGGTCGACTGGAACACTGAAGCTTTCTTT	CASQTTVDWNTEAFF
many	TRBV7-2	TRBJ1-5	-	TGTGCCAGCAGCTTAGCGAGGTTTCAGCCCCAGCATTTT	CASSLARFQPQHF
many	TRBV6-2/TRBV6-3	TRBJ1-2	-	TGTGCCAGCAGTATTGCCCAGAACTATGGCTACACCTTC	CASSIAQNYGYTF
many	TRBV6-5	TRBJ1-4	-	TGTGCCAGCAGTTTACGCGGGGGCTGGGAAAAACTGTTTTTT	CASSLRGGWEKLFF
many	TRBV6-1	TRBJ1-3	-	TGTGCCAGCAGCGGGAAGTGGGGGGTCGGAAACACCATATATTTT	CASSGKWGVGNTIYF
many	TRBV7-2	TRBJ1-2	-	TGTGCCAGCAGCCTTAGCGACCCGAGGGGCTACACCTTC	CASSLSDPRGYTF
many	TRBV5-1	TRBJ2-7	-	TGCGCCAGCAGCTGGAGGTGGGGTTCCTACGAGCAGTACTTC	CASSWRWGSYEQYF
-	TRBV6-1	TRBJ2-7	TRBD2	TGTGCCAGCATCCCAGCGGGGGCTCGGGAGCAGTACTTC	CASIPAGAREQYF
many	TRBV5-1	TRBJ2-3	TRBD2	TGCGCCAGCAGCTTGGGAGCTAGCGGGGCGAGCACAGATACGCAGTATTTT	CASSLGASGASTDTQYF
-	TRBV18	TRBJ2-5	-	TGTGCCAGCTCACCACCCCTGACTGAGGAGACCCAGTACTTC	CASSPPLTEETQYF
many	TRBV20-1	TRBJ2-7	TRBD1	TGCAGTGCCAGGACAGGGGGCTCCTACGAGCAGTACTTC	CSARTGGSYEQYF
once	TRBV28	TRBJ2-3	TRBD2	TGTGCCAACAGCCTCGGGACTAGCGGGGGTTACACAGATACGCAGTGTTTT	CANSLGTSGGYTDTQCF
many	TRBV6-4	TRBJ2-1	TRBD2	TGTGCCAGCAGTGAGGGGACTAGCGGGGGGGAATTGGAGCAGTTCTTC	CASSEGTSGGELEQFF
many	TRBV5-1	TRBJ1-1	TRBD1	TGCGCCAGCAGCCAACGACAGGGGGCCACTGAAGCTTTCTTT	CASSQRQGATEAFF